These T cell receptor beta chains were read from a single sample in a study of T cell responses to AZD1222 COVID-19 vaccine. The protocol was immunoSEQ multiplex PCR, while the TCRdb copy is restricted to in-frame clones and leaves out a portion. The data contain roughly 150,000 clones, 85% to 95% of them singletons. The specimen was peripheral blood, collected on day 0 of AZD1222 vaccination. These receptors were obtained from an adult in good health. Each CDR3 is given with its conserved first and last residue. The D gene is left open where the match is weak. A row's size may be missing; if present it is once, few, many or a size class.

clone size,J gene,D gene,V gene,CDR3 DNA,CDR3 protein
.,TRBJ2-6,.,TRBV7-9,TGTGCCAGCAGCAAACAGGCCTCTGGGGCCAACGTCCTGACTTTC,CASSKQASGANVLTF
.,TRBJ1-2,.,TRBV27,TGTGCCAGCAGTTTTCAGGGTGGCTATGGCTACACCTTC,CASSFQGGYGYTF
.,TRBJ1-1,.,TRBV29-1,TGCAGCGTTCGTCCAGGGAACACTGAAGCTTTCTTT,CSVRPGNTEAFF
.,TRBJ2-7,TRBD2,TRBV18,TGTGCCAGCTCACCAACCGGGACTAGCGAGCAGTACTTC,CASSPTGTSEQYF
.,TRBJ1-5,TRBD1,TRBV2,TGTGCCAGCAGTGACGACAGGGCAGGCAATCAGCCCCAGCATTTT,CASSDDRAGNQPQHF
.,TRBJ2-5,.,TRBV27,TGTGCCAGCAGTCGACCACAAGAGACCCAGTACTTC,CASSRPQETQYF
.,TRBJ2-1,.,TRBV7-2,TGTGCCAGCAGCTTAGGAGGCCAAAATTACCTGGGGTTCTTC,CASSLGGQNYLGFF
.,TRBJ1-5,TRBD1,TRBV3-1/TRBV3-2,TGTGCCAGCAGCCGAGGGGACAGGCCAAATCAGCCCCAGCATTTT,CASSRGDRPNQPQHF
.,TRBJ2-5,.,TRBV27,TGTGCCAGCAGGTTTCGGAGTGGGGGAGAGACCCAGTACTTC,CASRFRSGGETQYF
.,TRBJ1-2,.,TRBV7-9,TGTGCCAGCAGCCCCGTAGTGGGGGGCTACACCTTC,CASSPVVGGYTF
.,TRBJ2-1,.,TRBV4-1,TGCGCCAGCAGCCATTCCAATGAGCAGTTCTTC,CASSHSNEQFF
.,TRBJ1-5,.,TRBV4-1,TGCGCCAGCAGCCTGCGGGACAATGGGGATCAGCCCCAGCATTTT,CASSLRDNGDQPQHF
.,TRBJ2-5,.,TRBV5-1,TGCGCCAGCAGCTTCGGGCAGGGCGGACTCTACCAAGAGACCCAGTACTTC,CASSFGQGGLYQETQYF
.,TRBJ1-5,.,TRBV2,TGTGCCAGCACGTTAGGCAATCAGCCCCAGCATTTT,CASTLGNQPQHF
.,TRBJ1-6,.,TRBV19,TGTGCCAGTACCTCGAGACAGCCTAATTCACCCCTCCACTTT,CASTSRQPNSPLHF
once,TRBJ1-2,TRBD1,TRBV19,TGTGCCAGTAGTATAGGCCGGGACAGAACTCACTATGGCTACACCTTC,CASSIGRDRTHYGYTF
.,TRBJ1-1,TRBD1,TRBV11-2,TGTGCCAGCAGCTTAGGGGGACAGTACACTGAAGCTTTCTTT,CASSLGGQYTEAFF
.,TRBJ2-6,.,TRBV5-4,TGTGCCAGCAGCAGCGGGACAGGATCCTCTGGGGCCAACGTCCTGACTTTC,CASSSGTGSSGANVLTF
.,TRBJ2-1,TRBD2,TRBV5-1,TGCGCCAGCAGCTTGATGGGAGCGGGAGGGAACAATGAGCAGTTCTTC,CASSLMGAGGNNEQFF
.,TRBJ1-1,TRBD1,TRBV12-3/TRBV12-4,TGTGCCAGCACCACCAGGGGGGGCACTGAAGCTTTCTTT,CASTTRGGTEAFF
few,TRBJ1-1,.,TRBV2,TGTGCCAGCAGAAGAGGGCTCATGAACACTGAAGCTTTCTTT,CASRRGLMNTEAFF
.,TRBJ2-2,.,TRBV7-9,TGTGCCAGCAGCTTAGTTCCCGGGGAGCTGTTTTTT,CASSLVPGELFF
.,TRBJ2-7,.,TRBV7-9,TGTGCCAGCAGCTCCCGGACGGGTCTGCAGTACTTC,CASSSRTGLQYF
.,TRBJ2-5,.,TRBV7-7,TGTGCTAGCAGCCTACTAGTCAACGGAGAGACCCAGTACTTC,CASSLLVNGETQYF
.,TRBJ2-7,.,TRBV10-3,TGTGCCATCAGCCCAAGCTTCGACGGATACGAGCAGTACTTC,CAISPSFDGYEQYF
.,TRBJ1-4,.,TRBV30,TGTGCCTGGAGTAGGATAACAGCTACCAATGAAAAACTGTTTTTT,CAWSRITATNEKLFF
.,TRBJ1-4,.,TRBV4-3,TGCGCCAGCAGCCAAGGCGGATATAATGAAAAACTGTTTTTT,CASSQGGYNEKLFF